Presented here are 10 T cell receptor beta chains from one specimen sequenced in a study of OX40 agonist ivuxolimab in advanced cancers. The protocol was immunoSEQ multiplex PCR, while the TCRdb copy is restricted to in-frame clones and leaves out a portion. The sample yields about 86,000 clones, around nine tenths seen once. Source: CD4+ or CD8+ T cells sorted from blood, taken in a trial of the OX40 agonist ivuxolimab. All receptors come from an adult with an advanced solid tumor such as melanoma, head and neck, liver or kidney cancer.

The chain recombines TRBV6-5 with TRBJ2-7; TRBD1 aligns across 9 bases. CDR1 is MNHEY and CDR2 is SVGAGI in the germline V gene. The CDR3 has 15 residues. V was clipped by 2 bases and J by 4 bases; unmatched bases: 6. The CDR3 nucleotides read TGTGCCAGCAGTTACACAGGGGGCTTTATTTACGAGCAGTACTTC. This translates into CASSYTGGFIYEQYF.

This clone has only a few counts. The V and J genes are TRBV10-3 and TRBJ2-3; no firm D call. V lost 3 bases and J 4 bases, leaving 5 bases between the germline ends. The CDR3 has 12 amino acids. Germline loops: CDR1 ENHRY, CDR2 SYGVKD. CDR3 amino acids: CAISDKADTQYF. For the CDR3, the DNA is TGTGCCATCAGTGATAAGGCAGATACGCAGTATTTT.

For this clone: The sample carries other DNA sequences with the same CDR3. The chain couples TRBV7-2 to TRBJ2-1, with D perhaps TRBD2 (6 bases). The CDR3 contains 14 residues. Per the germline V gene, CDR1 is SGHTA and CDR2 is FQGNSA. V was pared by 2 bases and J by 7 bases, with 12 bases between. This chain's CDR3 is CASSLRGGRNEQFF. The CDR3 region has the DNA TGTGCCAGCAGCTTACGAGGAGGGAGGAATGAGCAGTTCTTC.

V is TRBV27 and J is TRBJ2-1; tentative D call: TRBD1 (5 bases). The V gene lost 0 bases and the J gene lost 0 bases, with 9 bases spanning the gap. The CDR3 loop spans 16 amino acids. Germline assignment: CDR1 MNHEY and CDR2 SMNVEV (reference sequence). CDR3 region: CASSLSPGISYNEQFF. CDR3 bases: TGTGCCAGCAGTTTATCGCCAGGGATCTCCTACAATGAGCAGTTCTTC.

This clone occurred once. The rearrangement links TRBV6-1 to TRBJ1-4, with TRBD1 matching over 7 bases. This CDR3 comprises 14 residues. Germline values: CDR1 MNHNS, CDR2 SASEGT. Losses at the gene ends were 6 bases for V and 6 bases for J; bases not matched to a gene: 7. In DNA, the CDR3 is TGTGCCAGCAGCCCCGGGACAGAAGATGAAAAACTGTTTTTT. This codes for CASSPGTEDEKLFF.

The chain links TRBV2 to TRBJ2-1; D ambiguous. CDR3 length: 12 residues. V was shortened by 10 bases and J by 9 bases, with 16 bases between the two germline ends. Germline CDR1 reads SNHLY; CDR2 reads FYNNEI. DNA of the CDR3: TGTGCCACCTCTGATCTCGTCCCTGAGCAGTTCTTC. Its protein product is CATSDLVPEQFF.

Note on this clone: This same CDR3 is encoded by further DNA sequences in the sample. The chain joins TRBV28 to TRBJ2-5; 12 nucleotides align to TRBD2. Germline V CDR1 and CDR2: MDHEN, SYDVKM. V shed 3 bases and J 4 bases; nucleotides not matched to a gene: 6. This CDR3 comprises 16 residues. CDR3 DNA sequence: TGTGCCAGCAGTTTCTCTAGCGGGGGGGCGCGAGAGACCCAGTACTTC. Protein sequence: CASSFSSGGARETQYF.

The CDR3 DNA is TGCGCCAGCATCCTGACAGTTATAAACACTGAAGCTTTCTTT. This codes for CASILTVINTEAFF. This chain links TRBV10-1 with TRBJ1-1; possible D gene TRBD1, 5 bases. CDR1 and CDR2 (germline): WNHNN, SYGVQD (reference sequence). Trimming stripped 7 bases from V and 2 bases from J, with 14 bases between. The CDR3 loop spans 14 amino acids.

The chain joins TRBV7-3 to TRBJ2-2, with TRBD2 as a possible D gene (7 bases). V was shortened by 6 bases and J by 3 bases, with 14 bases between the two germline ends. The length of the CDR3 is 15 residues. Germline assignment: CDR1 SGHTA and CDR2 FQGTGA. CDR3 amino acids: CASSIGGPDTGELFF. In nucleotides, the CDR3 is TGTGCCAGCAGTATCGGGGGGCCGGACACCGGGGAGCTGTTTTTT. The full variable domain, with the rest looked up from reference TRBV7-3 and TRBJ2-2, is GAGVSQTPSNKVTEKGKYVELRCDPISGHTALYWYRQSLGQGPEFLIYFQGTGAADDSGLPNDRFFAVRPEGSVSTLKIQRTERGDSAVYLCASSIGGPDTGELFFGEGSRLTVL.

This chain's CDR3 is CASSIDHRGGYTF. In nucleotides, the CDR3 is TGTGCCAGTAGTATAGATCACCGGGGCGGCTACACCTTC. The rearrangement uses TRBV19 and TRBJ1-2, with a tentative D call TRBD1 (5 bases). This CDR3 region has 13 residues. Germline CDR1 and CDR2: LNHDA and SQIVND (reference sequence). The germline V and J ends were trimmed by 0 bases and 8 bases, with 10 bases remaining between them.